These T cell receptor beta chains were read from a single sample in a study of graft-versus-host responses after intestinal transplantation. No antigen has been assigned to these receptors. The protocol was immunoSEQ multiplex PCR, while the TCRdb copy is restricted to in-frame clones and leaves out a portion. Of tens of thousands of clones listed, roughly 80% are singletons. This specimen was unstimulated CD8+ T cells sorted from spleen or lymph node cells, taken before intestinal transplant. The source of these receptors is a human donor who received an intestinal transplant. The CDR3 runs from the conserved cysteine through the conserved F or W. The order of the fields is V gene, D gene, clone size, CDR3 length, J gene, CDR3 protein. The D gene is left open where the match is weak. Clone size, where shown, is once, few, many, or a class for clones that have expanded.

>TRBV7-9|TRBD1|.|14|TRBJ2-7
CASSLGGRGQEQYF
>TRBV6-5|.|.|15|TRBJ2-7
CASSCVRGFDYEQYF
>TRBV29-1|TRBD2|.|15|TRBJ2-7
CSVEEGLAGQSEQYF
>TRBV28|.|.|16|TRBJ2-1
CASSLFWQRFDNEQFF
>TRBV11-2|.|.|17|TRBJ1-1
CASSQIFGGRMNTEAFF
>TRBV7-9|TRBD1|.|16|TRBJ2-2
CASSLSGQGVTGELFF
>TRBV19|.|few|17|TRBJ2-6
CASRLTGSPSGANVLTF
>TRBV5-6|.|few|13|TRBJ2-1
CASTYTVNNEQFF
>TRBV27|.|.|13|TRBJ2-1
CASSFPTNNEQFF
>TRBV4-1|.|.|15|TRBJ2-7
CASSQENNGVNEQYF
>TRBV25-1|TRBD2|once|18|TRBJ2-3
CASSDRLARPPSTDTQYF
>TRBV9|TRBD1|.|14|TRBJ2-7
CASSVGQSSYEQYF
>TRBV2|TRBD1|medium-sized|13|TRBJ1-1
CASLTGGSTEAFF
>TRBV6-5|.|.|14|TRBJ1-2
CASSYMGISYGYTF
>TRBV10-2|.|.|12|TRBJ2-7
CASISLNYEQYF
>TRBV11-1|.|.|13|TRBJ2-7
CASSLGYSYEQYF
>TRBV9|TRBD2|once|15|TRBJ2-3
CASSEGTSGTDTQYF
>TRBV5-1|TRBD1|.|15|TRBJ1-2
CASSQGQGAVYGYTF
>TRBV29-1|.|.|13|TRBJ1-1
CSVEGRRNTEAFF
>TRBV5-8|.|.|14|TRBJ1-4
CASSWSGYREKLFF
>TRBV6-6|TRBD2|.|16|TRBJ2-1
CASSYFTSGRNDEQFF
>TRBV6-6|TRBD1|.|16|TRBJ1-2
CASTHLRGGPFYGYTF
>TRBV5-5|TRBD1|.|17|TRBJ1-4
CASSLGTGRPTREKLFF
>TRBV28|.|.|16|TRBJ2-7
CASSFIGRGTTYEQYF
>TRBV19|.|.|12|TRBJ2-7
CASRSGNYEQYF
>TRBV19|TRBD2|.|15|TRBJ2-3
CASSILAGGGDTQYF
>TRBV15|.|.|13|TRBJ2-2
CATSSPRIGELFF
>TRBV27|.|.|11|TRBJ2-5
CASSTGSVQYF
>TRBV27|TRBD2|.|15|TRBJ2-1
CASSTTSGSYNEQFF
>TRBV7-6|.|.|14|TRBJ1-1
CASSLEAGNAEAFF
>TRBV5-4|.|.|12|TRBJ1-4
CASSLGDEKLFF
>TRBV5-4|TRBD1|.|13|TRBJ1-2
CASSWDSVYGYTF
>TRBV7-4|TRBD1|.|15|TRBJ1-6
CASSLLQGGNSPLHF
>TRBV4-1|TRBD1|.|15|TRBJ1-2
CASSQGTGGGYGYTF
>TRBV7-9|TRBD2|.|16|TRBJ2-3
CASSPAGGASTDTQYF
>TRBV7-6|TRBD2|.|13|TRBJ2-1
CASGTSVYNEQFF
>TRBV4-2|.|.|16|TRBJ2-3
CASSQVRTEGADTQYF
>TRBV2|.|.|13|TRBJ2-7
CASSPLDSYEQYF
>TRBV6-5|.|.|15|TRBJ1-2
CASSYSAGRYYGYTF
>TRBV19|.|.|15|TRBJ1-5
CASSPGHFSNQPQHF
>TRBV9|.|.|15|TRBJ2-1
CASSPRGSSYNEQFF
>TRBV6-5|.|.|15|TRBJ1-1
CASSYIPNPDREAFF
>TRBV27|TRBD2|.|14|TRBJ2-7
CATPPGLPCWEQYF
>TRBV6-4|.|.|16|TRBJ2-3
CASSDRDSSSTDTQYF
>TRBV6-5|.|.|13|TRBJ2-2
CASSYWLSGELFF
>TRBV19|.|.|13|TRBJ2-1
CASSRVRGNEQFF
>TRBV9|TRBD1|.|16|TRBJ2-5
CASSVDTRGYQETQYF
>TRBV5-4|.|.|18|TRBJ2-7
CASSLNNPPGRRTYEQYF